Below, 17 T cell receptor beta chains from the same sample are listed, as sequenced in a study of T cell repertoires in cytomegalovirus infection (dated by TCRdb to the late 2010s). The data were produced on an Illumina HiSeq 1500. TCRdb ran its own pipeline on the public reads, namely fastp trimming at Q25 and MiXCR clone calling, and kept in-frame beta chains. Here each entry gathers all rows of one CDR3 protein and keeps the most common genes and DNA. This sample comprises 350,000 to 500,000 distinct CDR3 sequences, roughly a third of them detected only once. Roughly 15% of the sample is in the top ten clones. Source material: PBMCs. The receptors originated from a human donor in good health (CMV status not recorded). Some clones in this sample may be carry-over from other donors' samples.

Only a few counts were recorded for this clonotype. The CDR3 DNA follows: TGTGCCACCAGTGCTCAAGACAGCCTAAGCACAGATACGCAGTATTTT. Translating gives CATSAQDSLSTDTQYF. V usage is TRBV24-1 and J usage is TRBJ2-3, with D tentatively TRBD1 (5 bases). The length of the CDR3 is 16 residues. Trimming pared 5 bases from V and 0 bases from J, leaving 14 bases between. The germline V gene encodes CDR1 KGHDR and CDR2 SFDVKD.

V gene TRBV19 combines with J gene TRBJ2-7; TRBD1 agrees at 9 bases. V lost 10 bases, J lost 6 bases, and 10 bases stayed unmatched. The CDR3 length is 13 residues. Germline CDR1 reads LNHDA; CDR2 reads SQIVND (reference sequence). The CDR3 protein is CATKDRGSSEQYF. The CDR3 bases are TGTGCCACCAAGGACAGGGGATCGTCCGAGCAGTACTTC.

By proportion, this clonotype is medium-sized. The genes are TRBV7-8 and TRBJ1-6; TRBD1 might be the D (5 bases). Germline values: CDR1 SGHVS, CDR2 FQNEAQ. V lost 3 bases and J 8 bases, leaving 11 bases between the germline ends. The CDR3 has 14 residues. CDR3 sequence reads: CASSLSLRDSPLHF. CDR3 nucleotides: TGTGCCAGCAGCTTGTCTCTCAGGGATTCACCCCTCCACTTT.

Many counts were recorded for this clonotype. This chain uses TRBV7-8 with TRBJ2-7, with no clear D. Trimming left V 2 bases short and J 7 bases short, with 18 bases between. CDR1 and CDR2 from the germline V gene are SGHVS and FQNEAQ. The CDR3 contains 15 residues. CDR3 nucleotide sequence: TGTGCCAGCAGCTTAAGTTACGGCGACAAATTAGAGCAGTACTTC. Protein: CASSLSYGDKLEQYF.

This clonotype turned up a few times. The V call is TRBV7-2, the J call TRBJ2-2; TRBD2 matches at 14 bases. The CDR3 has 18 amino acids. CDR1 is SGHTA, CDR2 FQGNSA, per germline. Trimming cost V 5 bases and J 6 bases; bases outside gene matches: 11. As DNA, the CDR3 is TGTGCCAGCAGCCGTGGACTAGCGGGGGGTACCTCCTCCGGGGAGCTGTTTTTT. Translated, it gives CASSRGLAGGTSSGELFF.

About this clonotype itself: The junction shows a germline mismatch at one end, possibly a read error. The V and J genes are TRBV4-3 and TRBJ1-5, with 11 bases aligning to TRBD1. The CDR3 covers 17 residues. The germline CDR1 and CDR2 sequences are LGHNA and YSLEER. CDR3 loop: CASIQVFSGQGDQPQHF. The CDR3 DNA sequence: TGCGCCAGCATCCAAGTTTTTTCGGGACAGGGGGATCAGCCCCAGCATTTT.

The chain links TRBV7-8 to TRBJ2-2, with no clear D. The CDR3 sequence is 12 residues long. CDR1 and CDR2 from the germline V gene are SGHVS and FQNEAQ. V dropped 1 base and J dropped 7 bases, with 4 bases sitting between them. CDR3 residues: CASSLGFGELFF. The CDR3 DNA reads as TGTGCCAGCAGCTTAGGGTTCGGGGAGCTGTTTTTT. Drawing the rest from reference TRBV7-8 and TRBJ2-2, the complete variable domain is GAGVSQSPRYKVAKRGQDVALRCDPISGHVSLFWYQQALGQGPEFLTYFQNEAQLDKSGLPSDRFFAERPEGSVSTLKIQRTQQEDSAVYLCASSLGFGELFFGEGSRLTVL.

This clonotype was counted a few times. This chain joins TRBV25-1 and TRBJ2-3; D is possibly TRBD2 (6 bases). V was pared by 1 base and J by 0 bases, with 11 bases between. The germline V gene has CDR1 MGHDK and CDR2 SYGVNS. The CDR3 has 16 amino acids. The CDR3 DNA is TGTGCCAGCAGTGAATTCGCGGGGCCTAGCACAGATACGCAGTATTTT. Translating gives CASSEFAGPSTDTQYF.

This clonotype was recorded many times. This chain connects TRBV7-2 to TRBJ1-1, with D tentatively TRBD1 (5 bases). Germline CDR1 reads SGHTA; CDR2 reads FQGNSA. V gave up 3 bases and J gave up 4 bases, with 12 bases separating them. This CDR3 has 14 amino acids. CDR3 nucleotides: TGTGCCAGCAGCTTGGGACCGACGTTCACTGAAGCTTTCTTT. This translates into CASSLGPTFTEAFF.

V and J are TRBV15 and TRBJ2-3; 9 nucleotides agree with TRBD2. The V gene's germline CDR1 is LNHNV and CDR2 YYDKDF (reference sequence). J was trimmed by 5 bases and V by 1 base; bases with no gene match: 7. The CDR3 length is 16 residues. The CDR3 coding sequence is TGTGCCACCAGCAGAGGAAGCGGGGGGAGTTTAGATACGCAGTATTTT. Translation: CATSRGSGGSLDTQYF. The full variable domain, rest sourced from reference TRBV15 and TRBJ2-3, is DAMVIQNPRYQVTQFGKPVTLSCSQTLNHNVMYWYQQKSSQAPKLLFHYYDKDFNNEADTPDNFQSRRPNTSFCFLDIRSPGLGDTAMYLCATSRGSGGSLDTQYFGPGTRLTVL.

The table lists this clonotype with many counts. The chain recombines TRBV12-3 or TRBV12-4 with TRBJ1-3; no clear D gene. This CDR3 spans 13 amino acids. V dropped 2 bases and J dropped 4 bases, with 6 bases sitting between them. CDR3 region: CASSLWGGNTIYF. The CDR3 nucleotides read TGTGCCAGCAGTTTATGGGGAGGAAACACCATATATTTT.

This clonotype occurred a few times. The rearrangement uses TRBV12-3 or TRBV12-4 and TRBJ1-5, with D perhaps TRBD1 (5 bases). The CDR3 spans 14 residues. V shed 2 bases and J shed 3 bases, with 8 bases lying between them. The CDR3 DNA follows: TGTGCCAGCAGTTTACACAGGAACAATCAGCCCCAGCATTTT. Protein product: CASSLHRNNQPQHF.

This sequence joins TRBV19 and TRBJ2-1, with no clear D. Germline V gene data show CDR1 as LNHDA and CDR2 as SQIVND (reference sequence). Trimming pared 3 bases from V and 6 bases from J, leaving 12 bases between. CDR3 length equals 14 residues. The CDR3 protein is CASSMGGLSNEQFF. CDR3 bases: TGTGCCAGTAGTATGGGTGGGTTAAGCAATGAGCAGTTCTTC.

V usage is TRBV20-1 and J usage is TRBJ2-1; TRBD2 agrees at 10 bases. The J segment lost 3 bases and the V segment lost 2 bases, leaving 10 bases of the junction unmatched. Per germline, CDR1 DFQATT and CDR2 SNEGSKA (reference sequence). This CDR3 is built from 17 residues. The CDR3 reads CSARRRVLAGSYNEQFF. The CDR3 coding sequence is TGCAGTGCTAGACGACGAGTACTAGCGGGGAGCTACAATGAGCAGTTCTTC.

At least ten counts were recorded for this clonotype. This chain links TRBV7-9 with TRBJ2-1; D unresolved. Germline-derived CDR1 and CDR2 are SEHNR and FQNEAQ (reference sequence). V was shortened by 3 bases and J by 8 bases, with 11 bases between the two germline ends. The CDR3 runs 13 residues. DNA for the CDR3: TGTGCCAGCAGCTTTCGACGCGTTGATGAGCAGTTCTTC. As protein: CASSFRRVDEQFF.

The chain uses TRBV2 and TRBJ2-7, with D possibly matching TRBD2 (6 bases). Trimming removed 6 bases from V and 0 bases from J, with 12 bases in between. Germline-derived CDR1 and CDR2 are SNHLY and FYNNEI. The length of the CDR3 is 14 residues. This CDR3 reads CASRGDSSSYEQYF. CDR3 DNA: TGTGCCAGCAGAGGGGACTCCAGCTCCTACGAGCAGTACTTC.

This clonotype was picked up many times. J is TRBJ2-5 and V is TRBV12-3 or TRBV12-4; 8 bases fit TRBD2. J lost 3 bases, V lost 5 bases, and 11 bases had no gene match. This CDR3 is built from 16 residues. The CDR3 is CASSLGPGLDKETQYF. DNA of the CDR3: TGTGCCAGCAGTCTCGGCCCGGGACTAGATAAAGAGACCCAGTACTTC.